Each of the 22 T cell receptor beta chains below was sequenced from the same sample in a study of T cells after yellow fever vaccination. TCRdb reanalysed the 5' RACE reads using MiXCR and keeps one entry per CDR3 protein. Seen here are hundreds of thousands of distinct CDR3 sequences, roughly 21% observed once, and the top ten hold approximately 14%. The sample consisted of PBMCs, taken 15 days after the yellow fever booster vaccination. The receptors derive from a man aged 30 to 45 who received the YFV17D yellow fever vaccine.

The J gene is TRBJ2-7, the V gene TRBV28; TRBD2 aligns across 14 bases. The trim removed 2 bases at V and 5 bases at J, leaving 2 bases unmatched. Germline V gives CDR1 MDHEN, CDR2 SYDVKM. The CDR3 is 15 residues long. CDR3 nucleotides: TGTGCCAGCAGTTTAAGGGGACTAGCGGGAGACGAGCAGTACTTC. Protein product: CASSLRGLAGDEQYF.

The chain has TRBV12-3 or TRBV12-4 and TRBJ2-6, with TRBD1 identical over 11 bases. This CDR3 contains 17 residues. The J segment lost 0 bases and the V segment lost 10 bases, leaving 8 bases of the junction unmatched. The CDR3 loop is CAIGTGGLGSGANVLTF. CDR3 coding DNA: TGTGCCATAGGGACAGGGGGTTTAGGCTCTGGGGCCAACGTCCTGACTTTC.

This clonotype was seen a handful of times. The V and J genes are TRBV4-2 and TRBJ2-3, with D tentatively TRBD1 (6 bases). This CDR3 comprises 14 residues. Trimming left V 2 bases short and J 6 bases short, with 12 bases between. The germline V gene has CDR1 LGHNA and CDR2 YNFKEQ. The DNA of the CDR3 is TGTGCCAGCAGCCAACTGACAGGTTCCGATACGCAGTATTTT. Its translation: CASSQLTGSDTQYF.

V gene TRBV7-2 combines with J gene TRBJ2-7; no reliable D call. CDR1 SGHTA and CDR2 FQGNSA come from the germline V gene. The V and J ends lost 1 base and 7 bases respectively, with 14 bases between them. The length of the CDR3 is 14 residues. CDR3 protein: CASSLVDGRWEQYF. CDR3 sequence (DNA): TGTGCCAGCAGCTTAGTGGACGGACGTTGGGAGCAGTACTTC.

This chain joins TRBV12-3 or TRBV12-4 and TRBJ2-7; TRBD1 aligns across 10 bases. This CDR3 region has 14 residues. The ends lost 6 bases at V and 3 bases at J; junction bases unmatched: 5. The CDR3 protein is CASRGTGEIYEQYF. DNA of the CDR3: TGTGCCAGCAGGGGGACAGGGGAAATCTACGAGCAGTACTTC.

This sequence joins TRBV7-2 and TRBJ2-2; weak D call: TRBD1 (7 bases). This CDR3 contains 15 residues. Germline V lookup: CDR1 SGHTA, CDR2 FQGNSA. The germline V and J ends were trimmed by 4 bases and 7 bases, with 16 bases remaining between them. The CDR3 protein is CASSSQTGRYGELFF. DNA of the CDR3: TGTGCCAGCAGCTCCCAGACAGGGAGGTACGGGGAGCTGTTTTTT.

The V call is TRBV30, the J call TRBJ2-1; the D gene is possibly TRBD2 (5 bases). The ends were cut back, 1 base at V and 8 bases at J, with 9 bases in the middle. Germline V lookup: CDR1 GTSNPN, CDR2 SVGIG (reference sequence). The CDR3 extends over 12 amino acids. This CDR3 is CAWSGEGDEQFF. As DNA, the CDR3 is TGTGCCTGGAGTGGCGAGGGCGATGAGCAGTTCTTC.

The chain recombines TRBV7-2 with TRBJ2-7, with 10 nucleotides matching TRBD2. Germline lookup yields CDR1 SGHTA and CDR2 FQGNSA. The CDR3 contains 15 residues. V dropped 4 bases and J dropped 2; count of bases not matched to a gene: 5. CDR3 region: CASSYASGGTYEQYF. In DNA, the CDR3 is TGTGCCAGCAGCTACGCTAGCGGGGGAACCTACGAGCAGTACTTC.

DNA for the CDR3: TGCAGTGCCTCCTGGGCGGGGCGCACAGATACGCAGTATTTT. Translating gives CSASWAGRTDTQYF. V gene TRBV20-1 combines with J gene TRBJ2-3; TRBD2 might be the D (6 bases). Trimming stripped 6 bases from V and 1 base from J, with 14 bases between. This CDR3 has 14 amino acids. The germline V gene has CDR1 DFQATT and CDR2 SNEGSKA (reference sequence).

This clonotype was detected a few times. The V call is TRBV7-8, the J call TRBJ2-7; unclear D gene. The V end was cut by 5 bases, the J end by 1 base, with 12 bases between. This CDR3 has 14 residues. CDR1 and CDR2 (germline): SGHVS, FQNEAQ. The chain's CDR3 is CASSRVPSSYEQYF. CDR3 bases: TGTGCCAGCAGCCGAGTGCCTTCATCCTACGAGCAGTACTTC.

This clonotype was observed a handful of times. The CDR3 sequence is CASSKGLAGAAETQYF. CDR3 DNA: TGTGCCAGCAGTAAAGGACTAGCGGGAGCTGCGGAGACCCAGTACTTC. The J gene is TRBJ2-5, the V gene TRBV7-2; 13 bases agree with TRBD2. Germline-derived CDR1 and CDR2 are SGHTA and FQGNSA. The junction had 9 bases not matched to a gene; V was cut back by 6 bases and J by 5 bases. This CDR3 comprises 16 residues.

In this sample, this clonotype turned up a few times. V and J are TRBV6-1 and TRBJ2-7; weak D call: TRBD1 (5 bases). The V and J ends lost 5 bases and 0 bases respectively, with 8 bases between them. Germline V gene data show CDR1 as MNHNS and CDR2 as SASEGT. The CDR3 spans 13 residues. In nucleotides, the CDR3 is TGTGCCAGCAGTAGACAGAGCTCCTACGAGCAGTACTTC. Its protein product is CASSRQSSYEQYF.

This clonotype showed up just a few times. A read error may explain this, as a much larger clone is one base away. The V and J genes are TRBV5-4 and TRBJ2-2; D gene ambiguous. The ends were cut back, 0 bases at V and 3 bases at J, with 6 bases in the middle. The CDR3 length is 14 residues. CDR1 SGHNT and CDR2 YYREEE come from the germline V gene (reference sequence). The CDR3 reads CASSLERYTGELFF. CDR3 sequence (DNA): TGTGCCAGCAGCTTGGAACGGTACACCGGGGAGCTGTTTTTT. Combining the CDR3 with reference TRBV5-4 and TRBJ2-2 gives the whole variable domain ETGVTQSPTHLIKTRGQQVTLRCSSQSGHNTVSWYQQALGQGPQFIFQYYREEENGRGNFPPRFSGLQFPNYSSELNVNALELDDSALYLCASSLERYTGELFFGEGSRLTVL.

This clonotype has a handful of counts. The chain employs TRBV20-1 and TRBJ2-5; 8 positions match TRBD1. With V trimmed by 6 bases and J by 5 bases, 2 bases remained unmatched. CDR1 and CDR2 (germline): DFQATT, SNEGSKA (reference sequence). The CDR3 has 11 residues. This CDR3 reads CSARDRETQYF. CDR3 coding DNA: TGCAGTGCCCGGGACAGGGAGACCCAGTACTTC.

The chain employs TRBV20-1 and TRBJ2-7; TRBD1 matches at 8 bases. With 4 bases clipped from V and 2 bases from J, the junction kept 10 bases outside the gene matches. This CDR3 is 15 amino acids long. Germline-derived CDR1 and CDR2 are DFQATT and SNEGSKA (reference sequence). The chain's CDR3 is CSATPETGVAYEQYF. CDR3 nucleotides: TGCAGTGCTACCCCGGAGACAGGGGTTGCCTACGAGCAGTACTTC.

The chain uses TRBV4-3 and TRBJ2-1; a possible D gene is TRBD1 (6 bases). This CDR3 contains 14 residues. The germline gives CDR1 LGHNA, CDR2 YSLEER. Trimming stripped 0 bases from V and 9 bases from J, with 12 bases between. The chain's CDR3 is CASSQESGTTEQFF. CDR3 DNA: TGCGCCAGCAGCCAAGAGTCGGGGACAACTGAGCAGTTCTTC.

V usage is TRBV5-1 and J usage is TRBJ2-5; D perhaps matches TRBD1 (5 bases). CDR1 is SGHRS and CDR2 is YFSETQ in the germline V gene. V was clipped by 4 bases and J by 3 bases, with 13 bases between them. The CDR3 length is 14 residues. The CDR3 bases are TGCGCCAGCAGCGTAAAACAGGTAGAAGAGACCCAGTACTTC. Protein: CASSVKQVEETQYF.

The chain is built from TRBV9 and TRBJ2-1, with D uncertain. CDR1 SGDLS and CDR2 YYNGEE come from the germline V gene. The CDR3 runs 15 residues. V was pared by 0 bases and J by 3 bases, with 10 bases between. Here the CDR3 reads CASSVGDSLYNEQFF. CDR3 coding DNA: TGTGCCAGCAGCGTAGGAGACTCCCTCTACAATGAGCAGTTCTTC.

The V and J genes are TRBV5-4 and TRBJ2-5; TRBD2 might be the D (6 bases). Trimming left V 4 bases short and J 5 bases short, with 15 bases between. The CDR3 has 14 residues. Germline-derived CDR1 and CDR2 are SGHNT and YYREEE (reference sequence). Written as DNA, the CDR3 is TGTGCCAGCAGCGGGGGACTGATTGAGGAGACCCAGTACTTC. Translating gives CASSGGLIEETQYF.

The rearrangement links TRBV7-8 to TRBJ2-3; no clear D gene. The CDR3 sequence is 13 residues long. CDR1 is SGHVS, CDR2 FQNEAQ, per germline. The V end was cut by 5 bases, the J end by 2 bases, with 8 bases between. This CDR3 is CASSDRPTDTQYF. The CDR3 DNA follows: TGTGCCAGCAGCGACCGACCCACAGATACGCAGTATTTT.

V usage is TRBV12-3 or TRBV12-4 and J usage is TRBJ1-6; weak D call: TRBD1 (5 bases). The CDR3 is 16 residues long. Deletions cut 4 bases from V and 7 bases from J, with 17 bases between. The CDR3 region is CASSSGRGVRNSPLHF. DNA for the CDR3: TGTGCCAGCAGTTCCGGACGGGGGGTAAGAAATTCACCCCTCCACTTT.

The chain combines TRBV10-3 with TRBJ2-5; D may be TRBD1 or TRBD2 (5 bases each). V dropped 6 bases and J dropped 1 base, with 6 bases sitting between them. This CDR3 region has 12 residues. From germline, CDR1 is ENHRY and CDR2 SYGVKD. CDR3 region: CAIRGVQETQYF. In nucleotides, the CDR3 is TGTGCCATCAGGGGGGTCCAAGAGACCCAGTACTTC.